This TCR beta chain was profiled in a study of naive and memory T cell subsets. As to treatment: skin biopsy from PPD injection site in Mantoux-positive individual. TCR cDNA received a 3' ligated oligonucleotide that carried a UMI. In this sample, this clonotype turned up many times. Its antigen is not known. Findings and caveats of the study: Delayed type IV hypersensitivity infiltration was taken to explain higher tuberculin-site TCR counts. Both skin biopsy types reportedly yielded TCRs, tuberculin sites far more.

V dropped 5 bases and J dropped 5 bases, with 15 bases sitting between them. The CDR3 is made up of 14 amino acids. Amplification of ligated cDNA took four PCR rounds with SP2 and nested alpha and beta constant primers. Via MiXCR, TCRdb re-called the UMI-ligation and nested PCR reads, giving one row per CDR3 protein. The top ten clones hold approximately 6% of a sample with 20,000 to 25,000 distinct CDR3 sequences, roughly 5.5% of them seen once. The clonotype originates from an adult in good health. The input for sequencing was skin, taken from a tuberculin skin test site. The V and J genes are TRBV12-3 or TRBV12-4 and TRBJ2-5; D is unclear. In DNA form, the CDR3 reads TGTGCCAGCAGTCGCCCATGGGCCAGTGAGACCCAGTACTTC. Its protein is CASSRPWASETQYF.